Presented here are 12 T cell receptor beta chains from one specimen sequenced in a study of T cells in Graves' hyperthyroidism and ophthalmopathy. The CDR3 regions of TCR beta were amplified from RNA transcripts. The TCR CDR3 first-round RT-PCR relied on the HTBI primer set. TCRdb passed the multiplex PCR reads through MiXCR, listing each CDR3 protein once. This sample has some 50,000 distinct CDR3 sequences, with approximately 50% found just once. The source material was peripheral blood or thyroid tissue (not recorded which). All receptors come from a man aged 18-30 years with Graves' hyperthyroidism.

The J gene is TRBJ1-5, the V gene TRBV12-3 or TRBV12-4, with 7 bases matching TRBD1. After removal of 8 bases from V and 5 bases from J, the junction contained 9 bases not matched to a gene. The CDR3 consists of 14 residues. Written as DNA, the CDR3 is TGTGCCAGCGGCGGGACAGCAGTGCATCAGCCCCAGCATTTT. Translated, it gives CASGGTAVHQPQHF.

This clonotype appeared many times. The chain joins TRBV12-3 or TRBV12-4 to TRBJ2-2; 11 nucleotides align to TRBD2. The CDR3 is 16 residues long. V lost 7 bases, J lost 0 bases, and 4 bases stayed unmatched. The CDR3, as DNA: TGTGCCAGCACATCGACTAGCGGGGCGAACACCGGGGAGCTGTTTTTT. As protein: CASTSTSGANTGELFF.

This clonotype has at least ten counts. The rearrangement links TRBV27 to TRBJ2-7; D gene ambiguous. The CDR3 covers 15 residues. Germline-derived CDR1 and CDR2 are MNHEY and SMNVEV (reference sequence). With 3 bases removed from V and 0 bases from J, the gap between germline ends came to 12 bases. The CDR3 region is CASSFRPESSYEQYF. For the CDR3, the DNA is TGTGCCAGCAGTTTTCGGCCGGAGAGCTCCTACGAGCAGTACTTC.

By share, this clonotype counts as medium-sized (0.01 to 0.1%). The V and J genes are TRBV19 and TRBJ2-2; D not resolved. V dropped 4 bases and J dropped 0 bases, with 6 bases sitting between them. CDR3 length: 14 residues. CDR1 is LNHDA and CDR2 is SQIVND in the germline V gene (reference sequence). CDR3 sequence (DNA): TGTGCCAGTAGTAGGACGGCGAACACCGGGGAGCTGTTTTTT. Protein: CASSRTANTGELFF.

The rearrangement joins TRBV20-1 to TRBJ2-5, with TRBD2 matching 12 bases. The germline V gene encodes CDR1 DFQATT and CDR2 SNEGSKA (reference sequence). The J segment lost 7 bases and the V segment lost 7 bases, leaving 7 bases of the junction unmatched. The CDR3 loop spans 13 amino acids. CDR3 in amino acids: CSVRTSGMRTQYF. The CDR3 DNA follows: TGCAGTGTGCGGACTAGCGGGATGAGGACCCAGTACTTC.

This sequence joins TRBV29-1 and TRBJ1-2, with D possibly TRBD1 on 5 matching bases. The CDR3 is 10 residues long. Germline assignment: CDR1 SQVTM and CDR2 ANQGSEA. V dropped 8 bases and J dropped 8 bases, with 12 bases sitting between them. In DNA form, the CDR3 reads TGCAGCAGTCCGGGGGGAGGCTACACCTTC. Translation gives CSSPGGGYTF.

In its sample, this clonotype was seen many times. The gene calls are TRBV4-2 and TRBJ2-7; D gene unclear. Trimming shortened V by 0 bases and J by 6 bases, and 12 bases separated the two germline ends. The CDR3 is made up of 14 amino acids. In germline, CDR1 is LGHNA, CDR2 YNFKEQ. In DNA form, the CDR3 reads TGTGCCAGCAGCCAAGAGGATGGCCGCGGCGAGCAGTACTTC. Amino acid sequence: CASSQEDGRGEQYF.

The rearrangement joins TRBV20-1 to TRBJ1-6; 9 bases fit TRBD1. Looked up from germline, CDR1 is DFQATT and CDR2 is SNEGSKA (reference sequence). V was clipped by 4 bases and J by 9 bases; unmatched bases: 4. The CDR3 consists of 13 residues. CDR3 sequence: CSAKGQGFSPLHF. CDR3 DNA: TGCAGTGCTAAGGGACAGGGATTTTCACCCCTCCACTTT.

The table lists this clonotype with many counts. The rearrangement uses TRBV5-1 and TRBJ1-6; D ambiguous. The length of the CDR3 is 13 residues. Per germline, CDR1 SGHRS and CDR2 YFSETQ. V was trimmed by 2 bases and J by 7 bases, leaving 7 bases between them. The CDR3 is CASSFERNSPLHF. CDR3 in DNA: TGCGCCAGCAGCTTCGAAAGAAATTCACCCCTCCACTTT.

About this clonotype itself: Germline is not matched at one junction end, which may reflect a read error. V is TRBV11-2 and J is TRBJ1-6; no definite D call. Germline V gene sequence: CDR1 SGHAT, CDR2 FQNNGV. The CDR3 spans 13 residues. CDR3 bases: TGCGCCAGCAGCTTATCACTGGGCTCACCCCTCCACTTT. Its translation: CASSLSLGSPLHF.

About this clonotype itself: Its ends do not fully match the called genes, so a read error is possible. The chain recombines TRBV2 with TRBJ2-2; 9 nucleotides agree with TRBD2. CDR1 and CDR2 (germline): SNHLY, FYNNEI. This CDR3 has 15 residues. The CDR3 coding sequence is TGTGCCAGCAAGACTAGCGGTACGAACGCCGGGGAGCTGTTTTTT. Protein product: CASKTSGTNAGELFF.

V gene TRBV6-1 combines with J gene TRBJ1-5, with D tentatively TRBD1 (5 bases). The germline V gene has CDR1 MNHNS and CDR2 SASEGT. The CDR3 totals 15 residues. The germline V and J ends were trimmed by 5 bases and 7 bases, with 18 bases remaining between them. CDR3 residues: CASSRLGSGDQPQHF. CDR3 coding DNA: TGTGCCAGCAGTCGATTGGGCAGCGGGGACCAGCCCCAGCATTTT.